What follows are 12 T cell receptor beta chains derived from one specimen sequenced in a study of T cell repertoires in cytomegalovirus infection. In TCRdb, the reads were re-called with MiXCR into one record per CDR3 protein. This sample has roughly 760,000 distinct CDR3 sequences, with approximately 34% found just once. The sample was PBMCs. These receptor sequences come from a human donor in good health (CMV status not recorded). Some clones in this sample may be carry-over from other donors' samples.

This clonotype has just a few counts. V and J are TRBV14 and TRBJ2-7, with 8 bases that match TRBD1. V shed 3 bases and J 0 bases; nucleotides not matched to a gene: 10. The CDR3 runs 17 residues. Germline V gives CDR1 SGHDN, CDR2 FVKESK. The CDR3 reads CASSQSSPGQASYEQYF. CDR3 bases: TGTGCCAGCAGCCAGTCTTCCCCGGGACAGGCCTCCTACGAGCAGTACTTC.

This clonotype was picked up many times. V gene TRBV24-1 combines with J gene TRBJ2-1; TRBD1 matches at 8 bases. Germline values: CDR1 KGHDR, CDR2 SFDVKD. The junction had 10 bases not matched to a gene; V was cut back by 4 bases and J by 15 bases. The CDR3 length is 13 residues. Here the CDR3 reads CATSEPRQGRMFF. For the CDR3, the DNA is TGTGCCACCAGTGAACCGAGACAGGGGCGGATGTTCTTC.

The count of this clonotype is one. The genes are TRBV5-1 and TRBJ2-1; TRBD2 agrees at 10 bases. The CDR3 totals 16 residues. The germline V gene encodes CDR1 SGHRS and CDR2 YFSETQ. The V and J ends lost 4 bases and 6 bases, in that order; junction bases with no gene match: 10. Here the CDR3 DNA reads TGCGCCAGCAGCCCGGGGGGGACTAGCGTCTCCAATGAGCAGTTCTTC. Its translation is CASSPGGTSVSNEQFF.

The chain is built from TRBV7-2 and TRBJ1-4; D not certain. The CDR3 is 14 amino acids. Germline CDR1 reads SGHTA; CDR2 reads FQGNSA. The germline V and J ends were trimmed by 2 bases and 2 bases, with 6 bases remaining between them. The CDR3 region has the DNA TGTGCCAGCAGCTTAAGCCTTACTAATGAAAAACTGTTTTTT. Translation gives CASSLSLTNEKLFF.

This clonotype showed up just a few times. The rearrangement links TRBV6-6 to TRBJ1-1, with 9 nucleotides matching TRBD1. This CDR3 region has 12 residues. The germline CDR1 and CDR2 sequences are MNHNY and SVGAGI (reference sequence). V gave up 11 bases and J gave up 5 bases; unmatched junction bases: 6. CDR3 in DNA: TGTGCCTCGACAGGGGGGCGTACTGAAGCTTTCTTT. Its protein product is CASTGGRTEAFF.

Regarding this clonotype: One end of the junction does not line up with germline, which may come from a read error. The chain joins TRBV4-1 to TRBJ1-5; 7 nucleotides align to TRBD1. The CDR3 extends over 16 amino acids. Germline V gene lookup returns CDR1 MGHRA and CDR2 YSYEKL. CDR3 nucleotide sequence: TGTGCCAGCAGCCAGGGCCAGGGGGATGGCAATCAGCCCCAGCATTTT. Its translation: CASSQGQGDGNQPQHF.

With respect to this clonotype: Lacking the conserved final phenylalanine or tryptophan, this CDR3 likely reflects a read error. The chain combines TRBV7-9 with TRBJ2-1; D is uncertain. Per the germline V gene, CDR1 is SEHNR and CDR2 is FQNEAQ (reference sequence). V gave up 5 bases and J gave up 9 bases, with 20 bases separating them. The CDR3 is 15 residues long. The CDR3 here is CASSPVLGSWTEQFL. Written as DNA, the CDR3 is TGTGCCAGCAGCCCGGTTCTGGGCAGTTGGACTGAGCAGTTCTTA.

V and J are TRBV27 and TRBJ1-6, with D possibly being TRBD1 (6 bases). Deletions cut 6 bases from V and 10 bases from J, with 13 bases between. The V gene's germline CDR1 is MNHEY and CDR2 SMNVEV (reference sequence). The CDR3 consists of 13 residues. CDR3 in DNA: TGTGCCAGCAGAAGGACAGTGGACTCACCCCTCCACTTT. It is translated as CASRRTVDSPLHF.

The chain employs TRBV25-1 and TRBJ1-2, with D tentatively TRBD1 (5 bases). Trimming left V 8 bases short and J 5 bases short, with 15 bases between. The germline V gene encodes CDR1 MGHDK and CDR2 SYGVNS. The CDR3 has 13 residues. The CDR3 DNA follows: TGTGCCAGCCGTTCTGCGACAGAGTATGGCTACACCTTC. Amino acid sequence: CASRSATEYGYTF.

This clonotype was counted a few times. The chain employs TRBV7-9 and TRBJ1-1; D perhaps matches TRBD1 (5 bases). Per germline, CDR1 SEHNR and CDR2 FQNEAQ (reference sequence). Trimming removed 5 bases at V and 0 bases at J, with 13 bases between. The CDR3 has 15 residues. The chain's CDR3 is CASSVGPGLNTEAFF. In DNA, the CDR3 is TGTGCCAGCAGCGTAGGACCGGGGCTGAACACTGAAGCTTTCTTT.

This clonotype was seen more than once but under ten times. The CDR3 region has the DNA TGTGCTAGTGGTTTGGGGACAGGGTCGTTCGGGAACACCGGGGAGCTGTTTTTT. Protein: CASGLGTGSFGNTGELFF. The J gene is TRBJ2-2, the V gene TRBV12-5; 8 bases fit TRBD1. The CDR3 covers 18 residues. CDR1 LGHNT and CDR2 FRNRAP come from the germline V gene. The V segment lost 1 base and the J segment 1 base; nucleotides outside the gene matches: 8.

V is TRBV5-6 and J is TRBJ1-5; 11 nucleotides match TRBD1. After removal of 4 bases from V and 7 bases from J, the junction contained 7 bases not matched to a gene. The CDR3 spans 15 residues. Germline lookup yields CDR1 SGHDT and CDR2 YYEEEE. CDR3 sequence reads: CASSVGQGEGQPQHF. In nucleotides, the CDR3 is TGTGCCAGCAGCGTGGGACAGGGGGAAGGCCAGCCCCAGCATTTT.